The rows below give T cell receptor beta chains drawn from one sample of a study of blood T cell repertoires in COVID-19. TCRdb keeps only in-frame clones here, not all; method: immunoSEQ multiplex PCR. Among about 65,000 clones listed, 75% to 90% were seen once. The specimen sequenced was peripheral blood. The source of these receptors is a man at least 80 years old with acute or convalescent COVID-19. Both conserved end residues are part of each CDR3. A D gene is named only where the DNA matches it firmly. Size is stated for part of the rows, as once, few or many counts, or as a class when the clone is expanded.

clone_size	d_call	j_call	v_call	cdr3_aa	cdr3_nt
NA	TRBD1	TRBJ2-7	TRBV5-4	CASSLAGTGGLYEQYF	TGTGCCAGCAGCTTGGCCGGGACAGGGGGTTTATACGAGCAGTACTTC
NA	TRBD2	TRBJ2-1	TRBV7-6	CASSATTTGTSGARQFF	TGTGCCAGCAGCGCGACGACTACCGGGACTAGCGGGGCAAGGCAGTTCTTC
NA	TRBD1	TRBJ2-1	TRBV19	CASSIAGQGPYNEQFF	TGTGCCAGTAGTATAGCTGGACAGGGCCCCTACAATGAGCAGTTCTTC
NA	NA	TRBJ1-3	TRBV18	CASSSRRAGDPGNTIYF	TGTGCCAGCTCATCCCGTCGGGCAGGGGACCCTGGAAACACCATATATTTT
NA	NA	TRBJ2-5	TRBV29-1	CSVLLQETQYF	TGCAGCGTTCTACTCCAAGAGACCCAGTACTTC
NA	NA	TRBJ1-4	TRBV2	CASGRVANEKLFF	TGTGCCAGCGGCCGGGTAGCTAATGAAAAACTGTTTTTT
NA	NA	TRBJ1-1	TRBV3-1/TRBV3-2	CASSQVLREPNTEAFF	TGTGCCAGCAGCCAAGTCCTCAGGGAACCGAACACTGAAGCTTTCTTT
NA	NA	TRBJ1-5	TRBV10-3	CAASSFNQPQHF	TGTGCCGCCAGTTCGTTTAATCAGCCCCAGCATTTT
NA	TRBD2	TRBJ2-3	TRBV6-2/TRBV6-3	CASSYSASGVDTQYF	TGTGCCAGCAGTTACTCGGCTAGCGGGGTAGATACGCAGTATTTT
NA	NA	TRBJ2-7	TRBV29-1	CSVRRLATRDEQYF	TGCAGCGTTCGAAGGTTGGCTACTAGGGACGAGCAGTACTTC
NA	TRBD1	TRBJ2-2	TRBV6-6	CASSYWDRMNTGELFF	TGTGCCAGCAGTTACTGGGACAGAATGAACACCGGGGAGCTGTTTTTT
NA	TRBD1	TRBJ1-2	TRBV18	CASSPPGQGVKYGYTF	TGTGCCAGCTCACCACCTGGACAGGGGGTGAAATATGGCTACACCTTC
NA	TRBD1	TRBJ1-1	TRBV19	CASSRRDSLNTEAFF	TGTGCCAGTAGTAGGAGGGACAGCCTGAACACTGAAGCTTTCTTT
once	NA	TRBJ1-4	TRBV7-9	CASSLAAPTNEKLFF	TGTGCCAGCAGCTTAGCGGCACCAACTAATGAAAAACTGTTTTTT
NA	NA	TRBJ1-5	TRBV6-5	CASRGEWNRPQHF	TGTGCCAGCAGAGGGGAATGGAATCGGCCCCAGCATTTT
NA	NA	TRBJ1-5	TRBV6-4	CASSERANQPQHF	TGTGCCAGCAGTGAGCGGGCCAATCAGCCCCAGCATTTT
NA	NA	TRBJ2-7	TRBV10-2	CASSEPLTQGQYF	TGCGCCAGCAGTGAACCCCTGACGCAGGGGCAGTACTTC
once	NA	TRBJ2-1	TRBV5-1	CASRATGLSHNEQFF	TGCGCCAGCAGGGCCACAGGGTTAAGCCACAATGAGCAGTTCTTC
NA	NA	TRBJ2-1	TRBV7-2	CASSWSPQGHNEQFF	TGTGCCAGCAGCTGGTCCCCCCAGGGCCACAATGAGCAGTTCTTC
NA	TRBD1	TRBJ2-7	TRBV4-1	CASSQTTGETYEQYF	TGCGCCAGCAGCCAAACAACAGGGGAAACCTACGAGCAGTACTTC
NA	NA	TRBJ2-5	TRBV5-1	CASSQDRSTQYF	TGCGCCAGCAGCCAAGACAGGTCGACCCAGTACTTC
NA	NA	TRBJ1-1	TRBV5-1	CASSSTRDTEAFF	TGCGCCAGCAGCTCTACTAGGGACACTGAAGCTTTCTTT
NA	NA	TRBJ1-6	TRBV10-2	CASSRDKDNSPLHF	TGCGCCAGCAGCCGGGACAAAGATAATTCACCCCTCCACTTT
NA	NA	TRBJ2-7	TRBV6-1	CASSEGGGAGEQYF	TGTGCCAGCAGTGAAGGTGGGGGGGCAGGGGAGCAGTACTTC
NA	TRBD1	TRBJ2-7	TRBV11-2	CASNDWDSHYEQYF	TGTGCCAGCAACGACTGGGACAGCCACTACGAGCAGTACTTC
NA	NA	TRBJ2-3	TRBV11-3	CASSLQGTDTQYF	TGTGCCAGCAGCTTACAGGGCACAGATACGCAGTATTTT
NA	TRBD1	TRBJ1-5	TRBV5-5	CASSPGGQGGQPQHF	TGTGCCAGCAGTCCTGGAGGACAGGGAGGGCAGCCCCAGCATTTT
NA	TRBD1	TRBJ2-7	TRBV9	CASSATSQGPSEQYF	TGTGCCAGCAGCGCCACTTCACAGGGGCCCTCGGAGCAGTACTTC
NA	TRBD1	TRBJ1-6	TRBV7-3	CASSLTDRGNSPLHF	TGTGCCAGCAGCTTAACGGACAGGGGTAATTCACCCCTCCACTTT
NA	NA	TRBJ1-2	TRBV7-9	CASSFDTPYYYGYTF	TGTGCCAGCAGCTTCGACACGCCGTATTACTATGGCTACACCTTC
NA	NA	TRBJ1-2	TRBV11-3	CASSHRDTRDGYTF	TGTGCCAGCAGCCACCGGGACACCCGGGATGGCTACACCTTC
NA	NA	TRBJ1-5	TRBV5-1	CASRASAGDSNQPQHF	TGCGCCAGCAGGGCGTCGGCAGGGGATAGCAATCAGCCCCAGCATTTT
once	TRBD1	TRBJ2-5	TRBV2	CASSQQGVVETQYF	TGTGCCAGCAGCCAACAGGGGGTCGTTGAGACCCAGTACTTC
NA	TRBD1	TRBJ2-2	TRBV23-1	CASHGTDGTGELFF	TGCGCCAGCCACGGGACAGATGGCACCGGGGAGCTGTTTTTT
NA	TRBD1	TRBJ1-4	TRBV4-1	CASSQWTGEKLFF	TGCGCCAGCAGCCAGTGGACAGGCGAAAAACTGTTTTTT
NA	TRBD1	TRBJ1-1	TRBV6-5	CASSYSGQGNTEAFF	TGTGCCAGCAGTTACTCGGGACAGGGGAACACTGAAGCTTTCTTT
NA	TRBD1	TRBJ2-3	TRBV19	CASSIRGPLASTDTQYF	TGTGCCAGTAGTATCAGGGGGCCATTGGCAAGCACAGATACGCAGTATTTT